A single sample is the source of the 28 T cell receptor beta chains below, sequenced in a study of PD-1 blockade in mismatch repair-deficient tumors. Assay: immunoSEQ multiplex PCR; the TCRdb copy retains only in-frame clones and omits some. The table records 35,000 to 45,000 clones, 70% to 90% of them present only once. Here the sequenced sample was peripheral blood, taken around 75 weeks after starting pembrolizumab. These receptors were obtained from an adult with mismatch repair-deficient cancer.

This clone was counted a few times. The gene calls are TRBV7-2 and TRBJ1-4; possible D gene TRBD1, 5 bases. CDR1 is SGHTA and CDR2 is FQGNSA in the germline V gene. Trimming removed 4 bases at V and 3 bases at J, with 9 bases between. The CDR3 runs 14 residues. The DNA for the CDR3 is TGTGCCAGCAGCTCAGGGCTGGCTAATGAAAAACTGTTTTTT. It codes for CASSSGLANEKLFF. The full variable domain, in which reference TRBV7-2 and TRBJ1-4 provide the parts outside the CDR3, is GAGVSQSPSNKVTEKGKDVELRCDPISGHTALYWYRQSLGQGLEFLIYFQGNSAPDKSGLPSDRFSAERTGGSVSTLTIQRTQQEDSAVYLCASSSGLANEKLFFGSGTQLSVL.

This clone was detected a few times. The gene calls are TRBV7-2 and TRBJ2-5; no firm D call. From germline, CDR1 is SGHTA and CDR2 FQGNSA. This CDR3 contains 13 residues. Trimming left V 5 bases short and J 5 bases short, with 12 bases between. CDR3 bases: TGTGCCAGCAGCCGCGAAGGGCGGGAGACCCAGTACTTC. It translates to CASSREGRETQYF. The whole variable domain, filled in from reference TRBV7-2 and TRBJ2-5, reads GAGVSQSPSNKVTEKGKDVELRCDPISGHTALYWYRQSLGQGLEFLIYFQGNSAPDKSGLPSDRFSAERTGGSVSTLTIQRTQQEDSAVYLCASSREGRETQYFGPGTRLLVL.

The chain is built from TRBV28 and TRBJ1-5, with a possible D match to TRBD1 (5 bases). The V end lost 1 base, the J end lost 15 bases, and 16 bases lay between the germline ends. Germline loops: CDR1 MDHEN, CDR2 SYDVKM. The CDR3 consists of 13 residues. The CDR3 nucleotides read TGTGCCAGCAGTTTATCCGGGGCGTTAAATCTGCATTTT. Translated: CASSLSGALNLHF. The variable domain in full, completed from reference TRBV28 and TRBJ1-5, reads DVKVTQSSRYLVKRTGEKVFLECVQDMDHENMFWYRQDPGLGLRLIYFSYDVKMKEKGDIPEGYSVSREKKERFSLILESASTNQTSMYLCASSLSGALNLHFGDGTRLSIL.

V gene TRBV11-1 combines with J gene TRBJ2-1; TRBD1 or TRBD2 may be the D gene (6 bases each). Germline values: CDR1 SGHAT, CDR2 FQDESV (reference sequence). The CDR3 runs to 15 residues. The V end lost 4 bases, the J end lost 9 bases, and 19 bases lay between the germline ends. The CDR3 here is CASSSPRGGGGEQFF. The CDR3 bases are TGTGCCAGCAGCTCCCCCAGGGGCGGAGGGGGTGAGCAGTTCTTC.

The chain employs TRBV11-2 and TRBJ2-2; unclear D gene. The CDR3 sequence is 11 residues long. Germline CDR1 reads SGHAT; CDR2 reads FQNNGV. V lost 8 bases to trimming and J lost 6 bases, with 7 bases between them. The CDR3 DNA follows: TGTGCCAGCGGAAGCGCCGGGGAGCTGTTTTTT. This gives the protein CASGSAGELFF.

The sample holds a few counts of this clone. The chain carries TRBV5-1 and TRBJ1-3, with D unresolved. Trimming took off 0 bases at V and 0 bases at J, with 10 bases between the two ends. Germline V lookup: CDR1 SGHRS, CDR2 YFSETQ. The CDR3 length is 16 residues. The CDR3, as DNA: TGCGCCAGCAGCTTGGCCGGGGTTGGCTCTGGAAACACCATATATTTT. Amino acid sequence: CASSLAGVGSGNTIYF.

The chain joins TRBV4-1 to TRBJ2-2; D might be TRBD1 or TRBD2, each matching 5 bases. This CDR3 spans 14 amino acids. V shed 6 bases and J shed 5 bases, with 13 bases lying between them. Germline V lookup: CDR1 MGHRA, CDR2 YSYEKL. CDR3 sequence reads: CASSRDPLTGELFF. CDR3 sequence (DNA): TGCGCCAGCAGTCGGGACCCTTTAACCGGGGAGCTGTTTTTT.

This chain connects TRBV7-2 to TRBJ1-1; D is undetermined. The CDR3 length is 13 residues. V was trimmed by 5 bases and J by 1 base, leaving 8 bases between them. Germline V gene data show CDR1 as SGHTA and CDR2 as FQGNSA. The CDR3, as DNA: TGTGCCAGCAGCGCCGACGAGAACACTGAAGCTTTCTTT. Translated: CASSADENTEAFF.

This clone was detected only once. For the CDR3, the DNA is TGCAGCGTGGGGACCACGAATGAGCAGTTCTTC. Translation: CSVGTTNEQFF. The chain couples TRBV29-1 to TRBJ2-1; perhaps D is TRBD1 or TRBD2 (5 bases each). V was trimmed by 6 bases and J by 7 bases, leaving 10 bases between them. CDR1 is SQVTM and CDR2 is ANQGSEA in the germline V gene. This CDR3 region has 11 residues.

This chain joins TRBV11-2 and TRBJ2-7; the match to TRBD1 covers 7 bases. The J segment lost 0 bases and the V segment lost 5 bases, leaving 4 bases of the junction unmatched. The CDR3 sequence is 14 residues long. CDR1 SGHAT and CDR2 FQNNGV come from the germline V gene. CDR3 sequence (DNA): TGTGCCAGCAGCGTACAGGGGCTCTCCTACGAGCAGTACTTC. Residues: CASSVQGLSYEQYF.

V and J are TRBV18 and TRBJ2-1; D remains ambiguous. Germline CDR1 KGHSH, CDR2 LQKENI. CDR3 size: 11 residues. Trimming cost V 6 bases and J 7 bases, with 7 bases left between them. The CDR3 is CASSSRNEQFF. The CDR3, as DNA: TGTGCCAGCTCGTCTAGGAATGAGCAGTTCTTC.

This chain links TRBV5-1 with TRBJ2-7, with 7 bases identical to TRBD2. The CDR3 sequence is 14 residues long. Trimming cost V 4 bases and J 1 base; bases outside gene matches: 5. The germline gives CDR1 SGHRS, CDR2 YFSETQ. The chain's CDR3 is CASSPSSGSYEQYF. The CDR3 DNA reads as TGCGCCAGCAGCCCCTCTAGCGGATCCTACGAGCAGTACTTC.

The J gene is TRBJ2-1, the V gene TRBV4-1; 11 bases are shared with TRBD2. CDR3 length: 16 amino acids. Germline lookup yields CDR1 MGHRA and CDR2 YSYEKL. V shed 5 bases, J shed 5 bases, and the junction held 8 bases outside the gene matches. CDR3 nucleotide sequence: TGCGCCAGCAGCTCTCGACTAGCGGGAACCAACAATGAGCAGTTCTTC. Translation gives CASSSRLAGTNNEQFF.

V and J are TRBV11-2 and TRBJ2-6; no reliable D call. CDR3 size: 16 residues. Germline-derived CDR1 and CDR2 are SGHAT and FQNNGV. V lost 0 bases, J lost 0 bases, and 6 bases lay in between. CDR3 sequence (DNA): TGTGCCAGCAGCTTAGATAGGGACTCTGGGGCCAACGTCCTGACTTTC. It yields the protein CASSLDRDSGANVLTF.

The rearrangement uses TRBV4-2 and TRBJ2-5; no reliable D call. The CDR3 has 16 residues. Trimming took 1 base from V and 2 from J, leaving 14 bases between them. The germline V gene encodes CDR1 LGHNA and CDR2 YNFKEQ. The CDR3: CASSQAPGGTQETQYF. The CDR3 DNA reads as TGTGCCAGCAGCCAAGCCCCTGGCGGAACGCAAGAGACCCAGTACTTC.

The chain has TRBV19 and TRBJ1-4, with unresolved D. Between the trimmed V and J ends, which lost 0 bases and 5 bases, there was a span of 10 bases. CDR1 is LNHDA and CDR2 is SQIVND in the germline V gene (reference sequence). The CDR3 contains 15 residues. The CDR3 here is CASSIDPSVNEKLFF. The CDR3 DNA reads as TGTGCCAGTAGTATAGATCCGTCTGTAAATGAAAAACTGTTTTTT.

CDR3 sequence reads: CSVGERSDSLNQPQHF. CDR3 sequence (DNA): TGCAGCGTTGGGGAGAGATCGGACAGCCTTAATCAGCCCCAGCATTTT. The chain recombines TRBV29-1 with TRBJ1-5; weak D call: TRBD1 (6 bases). Trimming took off 4 bases at V and 4 bases at J, with 20 bases between the two ends. This CDR3 spans 16 amino acids. Germline values: CDR1 SQVTM, CDR2 ANQGSEA.

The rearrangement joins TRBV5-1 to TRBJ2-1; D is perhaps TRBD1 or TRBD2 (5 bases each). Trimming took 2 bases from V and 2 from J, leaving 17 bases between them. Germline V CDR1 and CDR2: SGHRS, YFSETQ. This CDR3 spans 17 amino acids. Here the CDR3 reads CASSLTPVLGAYNEQFF. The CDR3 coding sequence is TGCGCCAGCAGCTTAACACCGGTATTGGGGGCCTACAATGAGCAGTTCTTC.

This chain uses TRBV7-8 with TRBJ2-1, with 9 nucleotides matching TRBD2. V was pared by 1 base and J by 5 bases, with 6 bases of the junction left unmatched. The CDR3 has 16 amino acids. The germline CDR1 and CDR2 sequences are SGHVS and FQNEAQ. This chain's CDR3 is CASSLGSSGNHNEQFF. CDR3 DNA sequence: TGTGCCAGCAGCTTAGGATCTAGCGGGAACCACAATGAGCAGTTCTTC. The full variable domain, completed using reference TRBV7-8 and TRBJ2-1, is GAGVSQSPRYKVAKRGQDVALRCDPISGHVSLFWYQQALGQGPEFLTYFQNEAQLDKSGLPSDRFFAERPEGSVSTLKIQRTQQEDSAVYLCASSLGSSGNHNEQFFGPGTRLTVL.

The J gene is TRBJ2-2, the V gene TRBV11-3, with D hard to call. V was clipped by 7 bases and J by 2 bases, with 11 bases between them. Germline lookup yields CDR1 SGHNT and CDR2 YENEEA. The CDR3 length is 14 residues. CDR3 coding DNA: TGTGCCAGCACACCGGAGCCCAACACCGGGGAGCTGTTTTTT. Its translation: CASTPEPNTGELFF.

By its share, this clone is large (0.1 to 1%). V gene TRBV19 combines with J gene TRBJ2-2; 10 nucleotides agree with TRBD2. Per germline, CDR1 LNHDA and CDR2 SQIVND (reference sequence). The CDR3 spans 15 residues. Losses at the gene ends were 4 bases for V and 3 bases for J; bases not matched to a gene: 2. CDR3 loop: CASSSLAGDTGELFF. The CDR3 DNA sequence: TGTGCCAGTAGTAGTCTAGCGGGAGACACCGGGGAGCTGTTTTTT.

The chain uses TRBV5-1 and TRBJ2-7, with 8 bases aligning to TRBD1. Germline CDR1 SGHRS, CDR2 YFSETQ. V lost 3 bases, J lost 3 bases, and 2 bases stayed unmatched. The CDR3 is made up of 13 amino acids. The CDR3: CASSYGQGYEQYF. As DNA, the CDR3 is TGCGCCAGCAGCTACGGACAGGGCTACGAGCAGTACTTC.

The CDR3 reads CASSEGKDTQYF. CDR3 DNA sequence: TGCGCCAGCAGCGAGGGGAAAGATACGCAGTATTTT. The V call is TRBV5-1, the J call TRBJ2-3; the D call may be TRBD1 or TRBD2 (5 bases each). Germline CDR1 reads SGHRS; CDR2 reads YFSETQ. The CDR3 contains 12 residues. V shed 4 bases and J shed 5 bases, with 8 bases lying between them.

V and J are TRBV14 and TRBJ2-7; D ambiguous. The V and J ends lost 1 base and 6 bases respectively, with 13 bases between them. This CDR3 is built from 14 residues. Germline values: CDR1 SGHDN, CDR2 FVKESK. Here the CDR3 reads CASSQVLSGSEQYF. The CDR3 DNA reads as TGTGCCAGCAGCCAAGTATTGTCCGGATCCGAGCAGTACTTC. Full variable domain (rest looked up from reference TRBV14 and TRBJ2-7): EAGVTQFPSHSVIEKGQTVTLRCDPISGHDNLYWYRRVMGKEIKFLLHFVKESKQDESGMPNNRFLAERTGGTYSTLKVQPAELEDSGVYFCASSQVLSGSEQYFGPGTRLTVT.

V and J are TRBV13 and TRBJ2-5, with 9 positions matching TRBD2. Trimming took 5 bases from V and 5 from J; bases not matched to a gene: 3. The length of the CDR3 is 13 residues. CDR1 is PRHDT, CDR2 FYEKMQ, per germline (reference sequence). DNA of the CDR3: TGTGCCAGCAGCCGACTAGCGGAGGAGACCCAGTACTTC. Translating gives CASSRLAEETQYF. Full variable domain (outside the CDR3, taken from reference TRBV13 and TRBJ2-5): AAGVIQSPRHLIKEKRETATLKCYPIPRHDTVYWYQQGPGQDPQFLISFYEKMQSDKGSIPDRFSAQQFSDYHSELNMSSLELGDSALYFCASSRLAEETQYFGPGTRLLVL.

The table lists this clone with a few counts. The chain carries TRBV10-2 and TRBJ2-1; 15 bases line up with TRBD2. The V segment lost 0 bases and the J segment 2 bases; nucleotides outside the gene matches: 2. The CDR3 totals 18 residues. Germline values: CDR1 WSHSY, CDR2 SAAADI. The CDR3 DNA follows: TGCGCCAGCAGTGAGTCGGGACTAGCGGGAGGTACCTACAATGAGCAGTTCTTC. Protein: CASSESGLAGGTYNEQFF.

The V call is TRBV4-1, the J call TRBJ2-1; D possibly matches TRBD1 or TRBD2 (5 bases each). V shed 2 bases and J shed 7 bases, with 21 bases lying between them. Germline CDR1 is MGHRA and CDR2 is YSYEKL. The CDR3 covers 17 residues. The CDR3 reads CASSQRSRGRDWNEQFF. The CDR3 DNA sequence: TGCGCCAGCAGCCAAAGGAGTCGGGGACGAGATTGGAATGAGCAGTTCTTC.

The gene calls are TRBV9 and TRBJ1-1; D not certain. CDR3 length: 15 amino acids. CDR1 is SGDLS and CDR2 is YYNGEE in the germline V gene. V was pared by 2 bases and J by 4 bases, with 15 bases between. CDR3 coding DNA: TGTGCCAGCAGCGTCGAACCTGCGGGAGTCACTGAAGCTTTCTTT. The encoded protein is CASSVEPAGVTEAFF.